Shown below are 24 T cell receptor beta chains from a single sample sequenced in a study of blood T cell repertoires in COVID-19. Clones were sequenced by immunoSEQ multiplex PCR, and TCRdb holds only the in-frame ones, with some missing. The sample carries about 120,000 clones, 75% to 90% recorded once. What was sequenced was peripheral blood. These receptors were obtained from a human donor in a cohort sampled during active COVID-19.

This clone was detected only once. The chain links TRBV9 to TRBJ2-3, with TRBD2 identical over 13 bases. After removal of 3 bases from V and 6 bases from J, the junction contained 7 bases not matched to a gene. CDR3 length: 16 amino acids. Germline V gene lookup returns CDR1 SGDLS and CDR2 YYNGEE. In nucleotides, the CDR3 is TGTGCCAGCAGCGACGGACTAGCGGGAGTTTGGGATACGCAGTATTTT. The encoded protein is CASSDGLAGVWDTQYF.

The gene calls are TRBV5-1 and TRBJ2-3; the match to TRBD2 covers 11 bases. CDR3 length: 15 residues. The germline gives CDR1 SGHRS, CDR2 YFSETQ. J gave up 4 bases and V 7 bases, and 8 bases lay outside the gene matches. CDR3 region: CASGLLAGAADTQYF. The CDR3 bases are TGCGCCAGCGGTCTACTAGCGGGAGCGGCAGATACGCAGTATTTT.

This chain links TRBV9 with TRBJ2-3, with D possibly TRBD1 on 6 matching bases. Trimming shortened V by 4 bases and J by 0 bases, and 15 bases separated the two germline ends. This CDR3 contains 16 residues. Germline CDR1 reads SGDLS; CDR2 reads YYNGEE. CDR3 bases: TGTGCCAGCAGCCCTCACAGGGCGCAGAGCACAGATACGCAGTATTTT. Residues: CASSPHRAQSTDTQYF.

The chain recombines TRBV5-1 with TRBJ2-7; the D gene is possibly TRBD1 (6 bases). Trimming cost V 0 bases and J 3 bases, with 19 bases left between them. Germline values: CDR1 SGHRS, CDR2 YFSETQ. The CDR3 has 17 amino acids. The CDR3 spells CASSLAGIPGHGYEQYF. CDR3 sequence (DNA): TGCGCCAGCAGCTTGGCCGGGATACCGGGACATGGCTACGAGCAGTACTTC.

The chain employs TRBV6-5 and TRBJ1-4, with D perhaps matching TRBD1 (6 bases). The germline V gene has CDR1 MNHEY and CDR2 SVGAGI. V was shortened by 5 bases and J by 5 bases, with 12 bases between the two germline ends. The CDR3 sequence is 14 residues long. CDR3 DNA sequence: TGTGCCAGCAGTCCGACAGGAGTAAATGAAAAACTGTTTTTT. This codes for CASSPTGVNEKLFF.

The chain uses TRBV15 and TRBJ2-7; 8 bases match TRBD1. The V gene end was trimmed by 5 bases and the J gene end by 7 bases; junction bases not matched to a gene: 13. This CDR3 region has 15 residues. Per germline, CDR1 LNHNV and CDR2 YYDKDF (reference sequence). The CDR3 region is CATSETDRGKGEQYF. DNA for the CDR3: TGTGCCACCAGCGAGACTGACAGGGGTAAGGGAGAGCAGTACTTC.

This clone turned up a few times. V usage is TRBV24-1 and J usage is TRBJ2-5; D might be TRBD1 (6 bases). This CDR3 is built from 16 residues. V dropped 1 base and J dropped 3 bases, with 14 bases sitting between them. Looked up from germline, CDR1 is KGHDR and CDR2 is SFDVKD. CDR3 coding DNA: TGTGCCACCAGTGATTTCCCGGACAGTAGGAAAGAGACCCAGTACTTC. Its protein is CATSDFPDSRKETQYF.

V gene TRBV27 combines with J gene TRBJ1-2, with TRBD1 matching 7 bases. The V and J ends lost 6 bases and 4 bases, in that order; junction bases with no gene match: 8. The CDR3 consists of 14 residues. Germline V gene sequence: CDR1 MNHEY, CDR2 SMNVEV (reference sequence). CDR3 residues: CASSSTGFGYGYTF. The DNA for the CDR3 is TGTGCCAGCAGCTCGACAGGGTTTGGCTATGGCTACACCTTC.

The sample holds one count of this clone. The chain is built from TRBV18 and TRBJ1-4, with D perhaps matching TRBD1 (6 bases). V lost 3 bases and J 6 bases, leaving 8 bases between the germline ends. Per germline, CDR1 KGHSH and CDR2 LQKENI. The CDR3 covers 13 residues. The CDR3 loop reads CASSPAGDEKLFF. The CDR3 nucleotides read TGTGCCAGCTCACCTGCAGGGGATGAAAAACTGTTTTTT.

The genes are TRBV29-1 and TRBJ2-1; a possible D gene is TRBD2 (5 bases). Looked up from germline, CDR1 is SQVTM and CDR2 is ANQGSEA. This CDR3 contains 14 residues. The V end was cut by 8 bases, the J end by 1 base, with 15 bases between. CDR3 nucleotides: TGCAGCCTGGCCCAACCGGGATCCTACAATGAGCAGTTCTTC. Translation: CSLAQPGSYNEQFF.

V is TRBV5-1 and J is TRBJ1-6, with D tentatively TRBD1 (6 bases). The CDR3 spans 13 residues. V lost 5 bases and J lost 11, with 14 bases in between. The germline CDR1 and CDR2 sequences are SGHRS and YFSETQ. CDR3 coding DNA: TGCGCCAGCAGTCGGGGGGGCAGGGCACCCCTCCACTTT. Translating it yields CASSRGGRAPLHF.

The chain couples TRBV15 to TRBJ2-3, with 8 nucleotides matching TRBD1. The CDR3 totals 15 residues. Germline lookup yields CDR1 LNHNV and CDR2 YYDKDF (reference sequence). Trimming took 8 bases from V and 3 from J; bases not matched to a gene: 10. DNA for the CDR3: TGTGCCACCGCGTTCAGGGGGCGCGGGACAGATACGCAGTATTTT. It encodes CATAFRGRGTDTQYF.

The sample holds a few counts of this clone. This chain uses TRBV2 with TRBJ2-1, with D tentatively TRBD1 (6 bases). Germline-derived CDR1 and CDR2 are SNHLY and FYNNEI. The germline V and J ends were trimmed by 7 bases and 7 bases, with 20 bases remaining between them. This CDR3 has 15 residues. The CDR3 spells CASKRRGPQGNEQFF. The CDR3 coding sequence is TGTGCCAGCAAGCGACGGGGTCCCCAGGGGAATGAGCAGTTCTTC.

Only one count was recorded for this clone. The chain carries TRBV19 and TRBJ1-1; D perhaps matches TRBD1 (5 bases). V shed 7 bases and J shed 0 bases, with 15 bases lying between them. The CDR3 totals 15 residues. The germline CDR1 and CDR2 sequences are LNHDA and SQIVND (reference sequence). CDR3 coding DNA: TGTGCCAGTATAGACAGAAAAGGGGTGAACACTGAAGCTTTCTTT. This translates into CASIDRKGVNTEAFF.

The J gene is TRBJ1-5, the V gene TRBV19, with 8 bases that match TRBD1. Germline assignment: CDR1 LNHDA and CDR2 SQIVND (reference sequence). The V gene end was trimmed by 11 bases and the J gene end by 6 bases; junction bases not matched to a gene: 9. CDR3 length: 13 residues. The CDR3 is CAVSPQGGQPQHF. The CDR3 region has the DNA TGTGCCGTCTCCCCACAGGGGGGTCAGCCCCAGCATTTT.

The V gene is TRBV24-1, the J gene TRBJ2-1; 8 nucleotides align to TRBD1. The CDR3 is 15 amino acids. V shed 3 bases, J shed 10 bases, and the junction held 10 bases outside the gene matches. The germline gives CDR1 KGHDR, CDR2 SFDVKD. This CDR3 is CATSDPGQAPGEQFF. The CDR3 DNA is TGTGCCACCAGTGATCCGGGACAGGCCCCCGGGGAGCAGTTCTTC.

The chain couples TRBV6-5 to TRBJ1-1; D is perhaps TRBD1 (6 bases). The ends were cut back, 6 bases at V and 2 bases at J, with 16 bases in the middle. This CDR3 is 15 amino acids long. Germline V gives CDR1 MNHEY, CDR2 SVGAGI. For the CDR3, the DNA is TGTGCCAGCAGACTACAGGGTGCCGTAAACACTGAAGCTTTCTTT. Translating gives CASRLQGAVNTEAFF.

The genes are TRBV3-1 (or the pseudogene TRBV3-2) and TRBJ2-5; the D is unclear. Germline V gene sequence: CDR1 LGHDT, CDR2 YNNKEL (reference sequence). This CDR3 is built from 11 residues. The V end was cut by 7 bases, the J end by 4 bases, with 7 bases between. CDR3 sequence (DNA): TGTGCCAGCAACTTCGGAGAGACCCAGTACTTC. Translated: CASNFGETQYF.

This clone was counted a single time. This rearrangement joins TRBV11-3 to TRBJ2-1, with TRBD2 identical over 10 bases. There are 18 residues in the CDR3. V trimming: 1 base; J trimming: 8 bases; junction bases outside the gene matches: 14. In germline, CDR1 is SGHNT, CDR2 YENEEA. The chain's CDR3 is CASSLGGLAGARVDEQFF. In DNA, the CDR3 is TGTGCCAGCAGCTTAGGAGGGCTAGCGGGGGCCCGGGTGGATGAGCAGTTCTTC. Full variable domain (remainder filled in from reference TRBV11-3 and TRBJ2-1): EAGVVQSPRYKIIEKKQPVAFWCNPISGHNTLYWYLQNLGQGPELLIRYENEEAVDDSQLPKDRFSAERLKGVDSTLKIQPAELGDSAVYLCASSLGGLAGARVDEQFFGPGTRLTVL.

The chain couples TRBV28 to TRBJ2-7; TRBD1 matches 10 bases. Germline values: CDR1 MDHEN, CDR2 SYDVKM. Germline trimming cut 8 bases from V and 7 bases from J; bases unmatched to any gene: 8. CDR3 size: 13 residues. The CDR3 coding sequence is TGTGCCAGCGGGGGACAGGGGCCGTTTGAGCAGTACTTC. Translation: CASGGQGPFEQYF.

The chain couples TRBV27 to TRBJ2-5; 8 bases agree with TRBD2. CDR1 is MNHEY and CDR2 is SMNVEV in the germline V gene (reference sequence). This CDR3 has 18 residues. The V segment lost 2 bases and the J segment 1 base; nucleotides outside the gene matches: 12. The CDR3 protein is CASSLIRRTSGFQETQYF. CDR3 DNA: TGTGCCAGCAGTTTAATTCGGCGTACTAGCGGATTCCAAGAGACCCAGTACTTC.

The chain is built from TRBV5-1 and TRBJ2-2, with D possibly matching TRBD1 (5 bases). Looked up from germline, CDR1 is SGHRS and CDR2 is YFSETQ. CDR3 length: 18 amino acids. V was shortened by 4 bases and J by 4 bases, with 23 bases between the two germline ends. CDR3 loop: CASSVISSGSGPTGELFF. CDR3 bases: TGCGCCAGCAGCGTTATATCATCCGGGTCAGGGCCCACCGGGGAGCTGTTTTTT.

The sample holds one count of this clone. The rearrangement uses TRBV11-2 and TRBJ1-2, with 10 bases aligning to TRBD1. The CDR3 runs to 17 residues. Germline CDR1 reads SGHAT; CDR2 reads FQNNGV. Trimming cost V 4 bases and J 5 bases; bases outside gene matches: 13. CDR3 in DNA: TGTGCCAGCAGCTCCTCATGGGACAGGGGATTTTATTATGGCTACACCTTC. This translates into CASSSSWDRGFYYGYTF.

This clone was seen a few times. CDR3 sequence reads: CASSRGQLVNAEAFF. CDR3 sequence (DNA): TGCGCCAGCAGTAGGGGACAATTGGTGAATGCTGAAGCTTTCTTT. The chain employs TRBV5-1 and TRBJ1-1; perhaps TRBD1 as D (6 bases). Germline CDR1 is SGHRS and CDR2 is YFSETQ. Trimming removed 5 bases at V and 6 bases at J, with 20 bases between. This CDR3 is 15 amino acids long.